Listed below are T cell receptor beta chains from one sample, sequenced in a study of cytomegalovirus exposure and HLA in healthy donors. Clones were read by immunoSEQ multiplex PCR, and TCRdb kept only the in-frame ones, dropping some. The repertoire holds about 140,000 clones, with almost 85% as singletons. The sequencing sample was made of PBMCs. These TCRs come from a man aged 25-40 years in good health and CMV-seropositive. The CDR3 runs from the conserved cysteine through the conserved F or W. Each record gives: J gene, clone size, V gene, D gene, CDR3 protein, CDR3 DNA. The D gene is left open where the match is weak. Clone size appears in some rows only: once, few, many, or a class for an expanded clone.

TRBJ1-2,-,TRBV7-9,-,CASSYAGDGYTF,TGTGCCAGCAGCTACGCCGGGGATGGCTACACCTTC
TRBJ1-4,-,TRBV9,-,CASSSPPGGYNEKLFF,TGTGCCAGCAGCTCTCCCCCGGGTGGTTATAATGAAAAACTGTTTTTT
TRBJ1-2,once,TRBV4-2,TRBD1,CASSQEVGTGGSGYTF,TGTGCCAGCAGCCAAGAGGTCGGGACAGGGGGTTCCGGCTACACCTTC
TRBJ2-7,-,TRBV30,-,CAWSTGDSYEQYF,TGTGCCTGGAGCACCGGGGACTCCTACGAGCAGTACTTC
TRBJ2-5,-,TRBV5-4,TRBD1,CASSSGQGVWETQYF,TGTGCCAGCAGCTCCGGGCAGGGGGTATGGGAGACCCAGTACTTC
TRBJ1-1,-,TRBV6-4,-,CASIDLRGNTEAFF,TGTGCCAGTATAGACCTCCGCGGGAACACTGAAGCTTTCTTT
TRBJ1-2,-,TRBV28,-,CASSLFVGGKDGYTF,TGTGCCAGCAGTTTATTCGTGGGAGGGAAGGATGGCTACACCTTC
TRBJ2-1,-,TRBV15,TRBD2,CATSIGAGDDEQFF,TGTGCCACCAGCATCGGGGCGGGAGACGATGAGCAGTTCTTC
TRBJ1-5,-,TRBV4-1,-,CASSQTYSNQPQHF,TGCGCCAGCAGCCAAACATATAGCAATCAGCCCCAGCATTTT
TRBJ2-7,-,TRBV23-1,TRBD1,CASSRGGRDRIYEQYF,TGCGCCAGCAGTCGTGGAGGCCGGGACAGGATATACGAGCAGTACTTC
TRBJ2-3,-,TRBV5-1,TRBD2,CASSLIAGVFSTDTQYF,TGCGCCAGCAGCTTGATTGCGGGGGTGTTCTCCACAGATACGCAGTATTTT
TRBJ2-7,-,TRBV4-2,TRBD2,CASSPIGGGSPSYEQYF,TGTGCCAGCAGCCCAATCGGTGGCGGGAGTCCTTCCTACGAGCAGTACTTC
TRBJ1-4,-,TRBV19,TRBD1,CASSPRQGRGNEKLFF,TGTGCCAGTAGTCCCCGACAGGGCCGAGGTAATGAAAAACTGTTTTTT
TRBJ2-3,-,TRBV7-8,TRBD2,CASSSGRVAGVPDTDTQYF,TGTGCCAGCAGCTCCGGGCGGGTAGCGGGAGTTCCGGACACAGATACGCAGTATTTT
TRBJ1-1,-,TRBV6-6,TRBD1,CASSYLQGQAFF,TGTGCCAGCAGTTACTTACAGGGGCAAGCTTTCTTT
TRBJ2-5,-,TRBV13,-,CASSLWAPRETQYF,TGTGCCAGCAGCTTGTGGGCCCCCAGGGAGACCCAGTACTTC
TRBJ1-5,-,TRBV5-1,-,CASSLDGGNQPQHF,TGCGCCAGCAGCTTAGACGGGGGCAATCAGCCCCAGCATTTT
TRBJ1-2,-,TRBV5-1,-,CASSLGRADRGYTF,TGCGCCAGCAGCTTGGGCAGGGCCGATAGGGGCTACACCTTC
TRBJ2-7,few,TRBV28,-,CASSPDYEQYF,TGTGCCAGCAGCCCAGACTACGAGCAGTACTTC
TRBJ2-3,once,TRBV10-3,-,CAISERGNTDTQYF,TGTGCCATCAGTGAACGGGGGAACACAGATACGCAGTATTTT
TRBJ1-2,once,TRBV6-5,-,CASSYSQGAANYGYTF,TGTGCCAGCAGTTACTCGCAAGGAGCAGCTAACTATGGCTACACCTTC
TRBJ2-7,-,TRBV15,-,CATSRDRAGLFYEQYF,TGTGCCACCAGCAGAGATCGGGCAGGACTTTTCTACGAGCAGTACTTC
TRBJ2-1,-,TRBV7-9,TRBD2,CASSLPTSGPLYNEQFF,TGTGCCAGCAGCCTACCGACTAGCGGGCCGCTATACAATGAGCAGTTCTTC
TRBJ2-2,-,TRBV11-2,TRBD2,CASSLVVLAGVGELFF,TGTGCCAGCAGCTTAGTCGTCCTAGCGGGAGTTGGGGAGCTGTTTTTT
TRBJ1-2,-,TRBV6-5,-,CASIPGPPLYGYTF,TGTGCCAGTATACCGGGTCCCCCACTTTATGGCTACACCTTC
TRBJ2-3,-,TRBV9,-,CASSGDPGTRDTQYF,TGTGCCAGCAGCGGAGATCCCGGGACTCGAGATACGCAGTATTTT
TRBJ1-1,-,TRBV19,-,CASSIVASVTNTEAFF,TGTGCCAGTAGTATAGTCGCCAGTGTGACAAACACTGAAGCTTTCTTT
TRBJ2-1,-,TRBV28,-,CASSQQNNEQFF,TGTGCCAGCAGTCAACAAAACAATGAGCAGTTCTTC
TRBJ2-4,-,TRBV2,-,CASSGTGTTKNIQYF,TGTGCCAGCAGTGGAACCGGGACAACCAAAAACATTCAGTACTTC
TRBJ2-1,-,TRBV11-3,-,CASSRTKLASYNEQFF,TGTGCCAGCAGCCGGACAAAGTTAGCCTCCTACAATGAGCAGTTCTTC
TRBJ2-1,once,TRBV14,TRBD2,CASSQVTSGVYNEQFF,TGTGCCAGCAGCCAAGTAACTAGCGGGGTCTATAATGAGCAGTTCTTC
TRBJ2-7,-,TRBV6-6,TRBD1,CASSFRDRAYEQYF,TGTGCCAGTTCCTTCCGGGACAGGGCCTACGAGCAGTACTTC
TRBJ1-1,few,TRBV27,-,CASSLTVNTEAFF,TGTGCCAGCAGTTTGACAGTGAACACTGAAGCTTTCTTT
TRBJ1-2,-,TRBV28,-,CASSLPGGALDYGYTF,TGTGCCAGCAGTTTACCAGGTGGCGCCCTCGACTATGGCTACACCTTC
TRBJ1-2,few,TRBV5-6,TRBD1,CASTELGQGEDGYTF,TGTGCCAGCACCGAGTTGGGACAGGGAGAGGATGGCTACACCTTC
TRBJ2-7,once,TRBV18,TRBD1,CASSPPGTADYEQYF,TGTGCCAGCTCACCACCCGGGACAGCCGATTACGAGCAGTACTTC
TRBJ1-1,once,TRBV2,-,CASSQIGVEAEAFF,TGTGCCAGCAGTCAGATCGGGGTCGAGGCTGAAGCTTTCTTT
TRBJ2-3,-,TRBV19,TRBD1,CASSTTGRSDTQYF,TGTGCCAGTAGTACGACAGGGCGATCAGATACGCAGTATTTT
TRBJ1-4,few,TRBV30,TRBD1,CAWRTGWIGKLFF,TGTGCCTGGAGGACAGGGTGGATTGGAAAACTGTTTTTT
TRBJ1-5,-,TRBV28,-,CASRNGGGSGGGQPQHF,TGTGCCAGCAGAAACGGGGGTGGTTCGGGCGGGGGTCAGCCCCAGCATTTT
TRBJ2-5,-,TRBV13,TRBD2,CASSFGGGQETQYF,TGTGCCAGCAGCTTTGGGGGGGGCCAAGAGACCCAGTACTTC
TRBJ1-5,-,TRBV28,-,CASSLVRNQPQHF,TGTGCCAGCAGTTTAGTCAGAAATCAGCCCCAGCATTTT
TRBJ1-1,many,TRBV6-5,-,CASSITSGDTEAFF,TGTGCCAGCAGTATTACTTCGGGGGACACTGAAGCTTTCTTT
TRBJ2-1,-,TRBV19,TRBD2,CASSIRAGVYNEQFF,TGTGCCAGTAGTATCCGGGCGGGGGTCTACAATGAGCAGTTCTTC